These 2 T cell receptor beta chains share one sample of origin, sequenced in a study of blood T cell repertoires in COVID-19. The assay was immunoSEQ multiplex PCR, and TCRdb's table has in-frame clones only and misses some. The data show 150,000 or so clones, around four fifths seen once. Sequenced material: PBMCs or T cells enriched from blood (not recorded which). The receptors here all came from a woman aged 45-60 years who had recovered from COVID-19.

The chain joins TRBV9 to TRBJ2-3, with D unclear. With 2 bases removed from V and 6 bases from J, the gap between germline ends came to 7 bases. Germline lookup yields CDR1 SGDLS and CDR2 YYNGEE. The CDR3 is made up of 12 amino acids. The DNA of the CDR3 is TGTGCCAGCAGCGTTTTCGCGGATACGCAGTATTTT. This codes for CASSVFADTQYF.

The gene calls are TRBV18 and TRBJ1-1; D call uncertain. Germline V lookup: CDR1 KGHSH, CDR2 LQKENI. The CDR3 runs to 12 residues. V was pared by 3 bases and J by 11 bases, with 13 bases between. The CDR3 here is CASSPGSENAFF. The CDR3 DNA follows: TGTGCCAGCTCACCGGGGAGCGAGAATGCTTTCTTT. The whole variable domain, remainder taken from reference TRBV18 and TRBJ1-1, is NAGVMQNPRHLVRRRGQEARLRCSPMKGHSHVYWYRQLPEEGLKFMVYLQKENIIDESGMPKERFSAEFPKEGPSILRIQQVVRGDSAAYFCASSPGSENAFFGQGTRLTVV.